The T cell receptor beta chain described here comes from a study of cytomegalovirus exposure and HLA in healthy donors. General study findings and limits: According to the study, around 160 TCR beta chains were cytomegalovirus-associated. Sequencing likely generated an artifact that appeared as a cluster of highly shared sequence variants.

With 60 Vbeta and 13 Jbeta primers, the PCR was carried out. TCRdb's copy holds only in-frame clones and misses some; the assay was immunoSEQ multiplex PCR. Counted here are over 150,000 clones, roughly 77% occurring once; the ten biggest clones make up 1%. With regard to this clone: Its antigen is currently unknown.

V dropped 4 bases and J dropped 10; count of bases not matched to a gene: 10. Germline CDR1 and CDR2: SQVTM and ANQGSEA. The CDR3 spans 13 residues. The TCR sequence derives from a woman aged 45-65 years in good health and CMV-seropositive. Sequencing used PBMCs. The J gene is TRBJ2-1, the V gene TRBV29-1, with 7 nucleotides matching TRBD2. The CDR3 region has the DNA TGCAGCGTTGTGGGACTACTAGCCGGCGAGCAGTTCTTC. It encodes CSVVGLLAGEQFF.